The rows below give T cell receptor beta chains drawn from one sample of a study of T cell responses to AZD1222 COVID-19 vaccine. Produced via immunoSEQ multiplex PCR; TCRdb's table is partial and in-frame only. This sample has some 97,000 clones, with more than 70% found just once. Specimen: peripheral blood, collected on day 0 of MenACWY control vaccination. The receptors derive from an adult in good health. Both conserved end residues are part of each CDR3. Fields, in order: V gene, J gene, D gene, clone size, CDR3 DNA, CDR3 protein. The D gene is left open where the match is weak. Some rows mark clone size as missing; the rest say once, few, many or name a class of expanded clone.

v_call: TRBV29-1
j_call: TRBJ1-2
d_call: -
clone_size: -
cdr3_nt: TGCAGCGTTGTAGAGGCAGGCGCAGGTGGGGGCTACACCTTC
cdr3_aa: CSVVEAGAGGGYTF

v_call: TRBV3-1/TRBV3-2
j_call: TRBJ1-2
d_call: -
clone_size: -
cdr3_nt: TGTGCCAGCAGCCTCAACCTAAACTATGGCTACACCTTC
cdr3_aa: CASSLNLNYGYTF

v_call: TRBV6-5
j_call: TRBJ1-4
d_call: TRBD1
clone_size: -
cdr3_nt: TGTGCCAGCAGAGACAGGGGAAGGGGAGATGAAAAACTGTTTTTT
cdr3_aa: CASRDRGRGDEKLFF

v_call: TRBV19
j_call: TRBJ1-1
d_call: -
clone_size: -
cdr3_nt: TGTGCCAGTAGTTTACAGGGAGAAGGGATGAACACTGAAGCTTTCTTT
cdr3_aa: CASSLQGEGMNTEAFF

v_call: TRBV6-2/TRBV6-3
j_call: TRBJ2-3
d_call: -
clone_size: -
cdr3_nt: TGTGCCAGCAGTTACACCCCGACCCCGGGACGAGATACGCAGTATTTT
cdr3_aa: CASSYTPTPGRDTQYF

v_call: TRBV11-2
j_call: TRBJ2-5
d_call: -
clone_size: -
cdr3_nt: TGTGCCAGCAGCTCGACAGACCAAGAGACCCAGTACTTC
cdr3_aa: CASSSTDQETQYF

v_call: TRBV5-7
j_call: TRBJ2-1
d_call: -
clone_size: -
cdr3_nt: TGTGCCAGCAGCTCGAGGTTGGCGGGGAACAATGAGCAGTTCTTC
cdr3_aa: CASSSRLAGNNEQFF

v_call: TRBV18
j_call: TRBJ2-1
d_call: -
clone_size: once
cdr3_nt: TGTGCCAGCTCACCCAGAACAGGGTACGACAATGAGCAGTTCTTC
cdr3_aa: CASSPRTGYDNEQFF

v_call: TRBV29-1
j_call: TRBJ2-1
d_call: TRBD2
clone_size: once
cdr3_nt: TGCAGCGCCCCGACTAGCGGGACTCGCAATGAGCAGTTCTTC
cdr3_aa: CSAPTSGTRNEQFF

v_call: TRBV11-3
j_call: TRBJ1-1
d_call: -
clone_size: few
cdr3_nt: TGTGCCAGCAGCTCACTAGCCGGGACAGAAGCTTTCTTT
cdr3_aa: CASSSLAGTEAFF

v_call: TRBV28
j_call: TRBJ2-2
d_call: -
clone_size: -
cdr3_nt: TGTGCCAGCGAGACTAGTATGGGCACCGGGGAGCTGTTTTTT
cdr3_aa: CASETSMGTGELFF

v_call: TRBV19
j_call: TRBJ2-7
d_call: -
clone_size: few
cdr3_nt: TGTGCCAGTAGCCCTCGGCAATTGAGCTACGAGCAGTACTTC
cdr3_aa: CASSPRQLSYEQYF

v_call: TRBV28
j_call: TRBJ1-1
d_call: TRBD1
clone_size: -
cdr3_nt: TGTGCCAGCGCCTACCCAGGGGGAAGGACTGAAGCTTTCTTT
cdr3_aa: CASAYPGGRTEAFF

v_call: TRBV12-3/TRBV12-4
j_call: TRBJ2-1
d_call: -
clone_size: -
cdr3_nt: TGTGCCAGCAGTTTAGGTTCCAATGAGCAGTTCTTC
cdr3_aa: CASSLGSNEQFF

v_call: TRBV6-2/TRBV6-3
j_call: TRBJ1-2
d_call: TRBD1
clone_size: -
cdr3_nt: TGTGCCAGCAGTTCCCAGACAGGGACGGGCTACACCTTC
cdr3_aa: CASSSQTGTGYTF

v_call: TRBV7-2
j_call: TRBJ2-1
d_call: TRBD2
clone_size: -
cdr3_nt: TGTGCCAGCAGACCGTCAGCGGGGAGATACAATGAGCAGTTCTTC
cdr3_aa: CASRPSAGRYNEQFF

v_call: TRBV5-1
j_call: TRBJ1-6
d_call: TRBD1
clone_size: -
cdr3_nt: TGCGCCAGCAGCGATCAACAGGGGGCGGCCTATAATTCACCCCTCCACTTT
cdr3_aa: CASSDQQGAAYNSPLHF

v_call: TRBV28
j_call: TRBJ2-2
d_call: -
clone_size: -
cdr3_nt: TGTGCCAGCGATTCGGGACAGAACACCGGGGAGCTGTTTTTT
cdr3_aa: CASDSGQNTGELFF

v_call: TRBV28
j_call: TRBJ1-6
d_call: -
clone_size: -
cdr3_nt: TGTGCCAGCACGAGCTCCTATAATTCACCCCTCCACTTT
cdr3_aa: CASTSSYNSPLHF

v_call: TRBV7-6
j_call: TRBJ2-4
d_call: -
clone_size: -
cdr3_nt: TGTGCCAGCAGCTTGGCCGGACTGGGTAACATTCAGTACTTC
cdr3_aa: CASSLAGLGNIQYF

v_call: TRBV5-5
j_call: TRBJ1-1
d_call: -
clone_size: -
cdr3_nt: TGTGCCAGCAGCCTCGCCAGACCCGCTGGTAACACTGAAGCTTTCTTT
cdr3_aa: CASSLARPAGNTEAFF

v_call: TRBV18
j_call: TRBJ2-1
d_call: -
clone_size: -
cdr3_nt: TGTGCCAGCTCACCCACTTCCTATGAGCAGTTCTTC
cdr3_aa: CASSPTSYEQFF

v_call: TRBV20-1
j_call: TRBJ2-7
d_call: -
clone_size: -
cdr3_nt: TGCAGTGCTAGTTTTCAGGGTGTAGAGGGGTACTTC
cdr3_aa: CSASFQGVEGYF

v_call: TRBV30
j_call: TRBJ1-6
d_call: -
clone_size: -
cdr3_nt: TGTGCCTGGAGTCAGGACAGTAATTCACCCCTCCACTTT
cdr3_aa: CAWSQDSNSPLHF

v_call: TRBV29-1
j_call: TRBJ1-4
d_call: TRBD1
clone_size: once
cdr3_nt: TGCAGCGTCGGGACAGGTCCTAAAGCAACTAATGAAAAACTGTTTTTT
cdr3_aa: CSVGTGPKATNEKLFF

v_call: TRBV6-5
j_call: TRBJ1-3
d_call: -
clone_size: -
cdr3_nt: TGTGCCAGCAGTCCCCGGACCGCTGGAAACACCATATATTTT
cdr3_aa: CASSPRTAGNTIYF

v_call: TRBV30
j_call: TRBJ1-2
d_call: -
clone_size: -
cdr3_nt: TGTGCCTGGACCCCCACAGGCTATGGCTACACCTTC
cdr3_aa: CAWTPTGYGYTF

v_call: TRBV5-1
j_call: TRBJ2-3
d_call: TRBD1
clone_size: -
cdr3_nt: TGCGCCAGTCATAAGGGACAGGGGCTAGATACGCAGTATTTT
cdr3_aa: CASHKGQGLDTQYF

v_call: TRBV5-4
j_call: TRBJ1-1
d_call: TRBD1
clone_size: -
cdr3_nt: TGTGCCAGCAGCCACAGGGGGCCCGACACTGAAGCTTTCTTT
cdr3_aa: CASSHRGPDTEAFF

v_call: TRBV7-2
j_call: TRBJ1-5
d_call: -
clone_size: -
cdr3_nt: TGTGCCAGCAGCTTTTCGGGCGGCAGCAATCAGCCCCAGCATTTT
cdr3_aa: CASSFSGGSNQPQHF

v_call: TRBV7-2
j_call: TRBJ1-1
d_call: TRBD1
clone_size: -
cdr3_nt: TGTGCCAGCAGCTCACAGGGGTACACTGAAGCTTTCTTT
cdr3_aa: CASSSQGYTEAFF

v_call: TRBV28
j_call: TRBJ1-4
d_call: -
clone_size: -
cdr3_nt: TGTGCCAGCAGTCCAGGGACACATTATGAAAAACTGTTTTTT
cdr3_aa: CASSPGTHYEKLFF

v_call: TRBV29-1
j_call: TRBJ2-3
d_call: -
clone_size: -
cdr3_nt: TGCAGCGTTCGAACGCTCGGGGGCCCAGATACGCAGTATTTT
cdr3_aa: CSVRTLGGPDTQYF

v_call: TRBV6-5
j_call: TRBJ1-1
d_call: TRBD1
clone_size: -
cdr3_nt: TGTGCCAGCACAGTGACATCAGGGGGTATTGAAGCTTTCTTT
cdr3_aa: CASTVTSGGIEAFF

v_call: TRBV11-2
j_call: TRBJ1-2
d_call: -
clone_size: -
cdr3_nt: TGTGCCAGCAGCTTAGATGTACAGGTTGTCTCCTTATTC
cdr3_aa: CASSLDVQVVSLF

v_call: TRBV13
j_call: TRBJ1-2
d_call: TRBD1
clone_size: -
cdr3_nt: TGTGCCAGCAGCTCCAGGACAGGGCCCAATGGCTACACCTTC
cdr3_aa: CASSSRTGPNGYTF

v_call: TRBV7-8
j_call: TRBJ1-5
d_call: -
clone_size: -
cdr3_nt: TGTGCCAGCAGCGAGACGAATAGCAATCAGCCCCAGCATTTT
cdr3_aa: CASSETNSNQPQHF

v_call: TRBV3-1/TRBV3-2
j_call: TRBJ2-5
d_call: -
clone_size: -
cdr3_nt: TGTGCCAGCAGCCAGCTGACGGGGGGCAGGGGTGGGCAAGAGACCCAGTACTTC
cdr3_aa: CASSQLTGGRGGQETQYF

v_call: TRBV3-1/TRBV3-2
j_call: TRBJ1-6
d_call: -
clone_size: -
cdr3_nt: TGTGCCAGCAGCCAAGAATTCGGGAGGGATAATTCACCCCTCCACTTT
cdr3_aa: CASSQEFGRDNSPLHF

v_call: TRBV5-1
j_call: TRBJ1-5
d_call: -
clone_size: -
cdr3_nt: TGCGCCAGCAGCTGGGCTCGTGGCAATCAGCCCCAGCATTTT
cdr3_aa: CASSWARGNQPQHF

v_call: TRBV2
j_call: TRBJ2-7
d_call: TRBD2
clone_size: -
cdr3_nt: TGTGCCAGCGGACTAGCGGAGAGCTACGAGCAGTACTTC
cdr3_aa: CASGLAESYEQYF

v_call: TRBV6-5
j_call: TRBJ2-7
d_call: -
clone_size: -
cdr3_nt: TGTGCCAGCGGGACCCAACCCCTTACCTACGAGCAGTACTTC
cdr3_aa: CASGTQPLTYEQYF

v_call: TRBV6-2/TRBV6-3
j_call: TRBJ1-2
d_call: -
clone_size: -
cdr3_nt: TGTGCCAGCAGTTCGCCCGGCGACGGAATCTATGGCTACACCTTC
cdr3_aa: CASSSPGDGIYGYTF

v_call: TRBV5-6
j_call: TRBJ2-2
d_call: -
clone_size: -
cdr3_nt: TGTGCCAGCAGCTTGTCCGGGGAGCTGTTTTTT
cdr3_aa: CASSLSGELFF

v_call: TRBV7-9
j_call: TRBJ2-1
d_call: -
clone_size: -
cdr3_nt: TGTGCCAGCAGCTCACAACTCCTCAGCTCCTACAATGAGCAGTTCTTC
cdr3_aa: CASSSQLLSSYNEQFF

v_call: TRBV18
j_call: TRBJ1-2
d_call: -
clone_size: -
cdr3_nt: TGTGCCAGCTCACTCAGGGGAATCGACTATGGCTACACCTTC
cdr3_aa: CASSLRGIDYGYTF

v_call: TRBV28
j_call: TRBJ2-3
d_call: TRBD1
clone_size: -
cdr3_nt: TGTGCCAGCAGTTTGCCGGGACAGGGTGGCACAGATACGCAGTATTTT
cdr3_aa: CASSLPGQGGTDTQYF

v_call: TRBV28
j_call: TRBJ1-5
d_call: -
clone_size: -
cdr3_nt: TGTGCCAGCACCTCCAGGTATAGCAATCAGCCCCAGCATTTT
cdr3_aa: CASTSRYSNQPQHF

v_call: TRBV11-3
j_call: TRBJ2-5
d_call: TRBD2
clone_size: once
cdr3_nt: TGTGCCAGCAGCCCGGGGGAGGGACTAGCGGGAGGAGGGACCCAGTACTTC
cdr3_aa: CASSPGEGLAGGGTQYF

v_call: TRBV6-4
j_call: TRBJ1-2
d_call: -
clone_size: -
cdr3_nt: TGTGCCAGCAGTGACTCTGCGGGGGGCAGTGGCTACACCTTC
cdr3_aa: CASSDSAGGSGYTF

v_call: TRBV4-3
j_call: TRBJ1-6
d_call: -
clone_size: -
cdr3_nt: TGCGCCAGCAGCCAAGCGGGGGGGTCACCCCTCCACTTT
cdr3_aa: CASSQAGGSPLHF

v_call: TRBV20-1
j_call: TRBJ2-7
d_call: -
clone_size: -
cdr3_nt: TGCAGTGCTAGTTCTCAGGGGTACGAGCAGTACTTC
cdr3_aa: CSASSQGYEQYF

v_call: TRBV18
j_call: TRBJ2-2
d_call: TRBD1
clone_size: -
cdr3_nt: TGTGCCAGCTCACAAAGTACAGGGGTCGGAACCGGGGAGCTGTTTTTT
cdr3_aa: CASSQSTGVGTGELFF

v_call: TRBV7-9
j_call: TRBJ1-4
d_call: -
clone_size: few
cdr3_nt: TGTGCCAGCAGCTTAGGTTTACCCAGGGTAAATGAAAAACTGTTTTTT
cdr3_aa: CASSLGLPRVNEKLFF

v_call: TRBV5-1
j_call: TRBJ1-1
d_call: -
clone_size: -
cdr3_nt: TGCGCCAGCAGCTCGGAGGGGAGGAGGGGGACTGAAGCTTTCTTT
cdr3_aa: CASSSEGRRGTEAFF

v_call: TRBV13
j_call: TRBJ2-5
d_call: TRBD2
clone_size: -
cdr3_nt: TGTGCCAGCAGCTCGGGGAGCGGGGGCAGGGAGACCCAGTACTTC
cdr3_aa: CASSSGSGGRETQYF

v_call: TRBV10-3
j_call: TRBJ1-2
d_call: TRBD1
clone_size: -
cdr3_nt: TGTGCCACCACGAAGGGACAGGGGGATCGGGGCTACACCTTC
cdr3_aa: CATTKGQGDRGYTF